This TCR beta chain was obtained from a study of CD8 T cells in Susac syndrome. Germline V gene sequence: CDR1 SGHDT, CDR2 YYEEEE. This CDR3 comprises 13 residues. Trimming removed 0 bases from V and 4 bases from J, with 5 bases in between. The RNA input was roughly 0.45 to 1 ug, and it was reverse transcribed with random hexamers. Coverage of TCR beta CDR3 amplification by immunoSEQ multiplex PCR extended to 54 Vbeta and 13 Jbeta. TCRdb called the immunoSEQ multiplex PCR reads again in MiXCR, with one record for every CDR3 protein. Altogether a few hundred thousand distinct CDR3 sequences are present, about 95% being singletons, with the ten largest covering approximately 0.082%.

Material: CD4+ T cells from PBMCs. This clonotype was obtained from a human donor with multiple sclerosis. V is TRBV5-6 and J is TRBJ2-1; D gene ambiguous. The CDR3 reads CASSLVDYNEQFF. Here the CDR3 DNA reads TGTGCCAGCAGCTTGGTAGATTACAATGAGCAGTTCTTC.